This passage covers 18 T cell receptor beta chains from one sample sequenced in a study of blood T cells in healthy people across ages. With a J-beta primer mix and a sample-barcoded 5' primer, a second PCR ran roughly 7 to 11 cycles. TCRdb re-called the 5' RACE reads with MiXCR, one entry per CDR3 protein. The data hold fewer than 1,000,000 distinct CDR3 sequences, with around 45% observed a single time. Sequencing was carried out using blood. All receptors derive from a man older than 75 in good health.

A note on this clonotype: Mismatch with germline at one junction end may stem from a read error. The chain links TRBV5-1 to TRBJ2-1, with no clear D. This CDR3 has 12 amino acids. CDR1 is SGHRS, CDR2 YFSETQ, per germline. In nucleotides, the CDR3 is TGCGCCAGGAGCTTCGAGAGGAATGAGCAGTTCTTC. It specifies CARSFERNEQFF.

This clonotype showed up just a few times. The rearrangement joins TRBV2 to TRBJ2-7, with 10 bases identical to TRBD2. Germline V lookup: CDR1 SNHLY, CDR2 FYNNEI. The junction had 8 bases not matched to a gene; V was cut back by 7 bases and J by 2 bases. CDR3 length: 15 residues. This CDR3 reads CASKVVLAGTYEQYF. CDR3 DNA: TGTGCCAGCAAAGTGGTACTAGCGGGGACCTACGAGCAGTACTTC. The full variable domain, rest sourced from reference TRBV2 and TRBJ2-7, is EPEVTQTPSHQVTQMGQEVILRCVPISNHLYFYWYRQILGQKVEFLVSFYNNEISEKSEIFDDQFSVERPDGSNFTLKIRSTKLEDSAMYFCASKVVLAGTYEQYFGPGTRLTVT.

The chain couples TRBV6-5 to TRBJ1-1; TRBD1 matches at 7 bases. This CDR3 is built from 15 residues. Germline V lookup: CDR1 MNHEY, CDR2 SVGAGI. J lost 2 bases, V lost 10 bases, and 13 bases had no gene match. CDR3 bases: TGTGCCACAAGCCCGGGACAGACTCCTAACACTGAAGCTTTCTTT. Its translation: CATSPGQTPNTEAFF.

The chain combines TRBV10-3 with TRBJ1-5; possible D gene TRBD1, 5 bases. Germline-derived CDR1 and CDR2 are ENHRY and SYGVKD. The CDR3 consists of 16 residues. Trimming took 8 bases from V and 6 from J, leaving 23 bases between them. The CDR3 loop reads CAIPGRQWIVRQPQHF. CDR3 coding DNA: TGTGCCATCCCGGGACGGCAATGGATAGTGCGTCAGCCCCAGCATTTT.

The chain joins TRBV30 to TRBJ1-5; 7 nucleotides agree with TRBD1. The germline V gene has CDR1 GTSNPN and CDR2 SVGIG (reference sequence). Unmatched junction bases numbered 4, after V lost 5 bases and J lost 0 bases. This CDR3 has 14 amino acids. The CDR3 nucleotides read TGTGCCTGGGGGGACAGCTATAGCAATCAGCCCCAGCATTTT. As protein: CAWGDSYSNQPQHF.

This clonotype was counted between two and nine times. CDR3 sequence: CSASPGGVTDTQYF. Here the CDR3 DNA reads TGCAGTGCTAGTCCAGGGGGGGTCACAGATACGCAGTATTTT. V usage is TRBV20-1 and J usage is TRBJ2-3; D might be TRBD1 or TRBD2, each matching 7 bases. The CDR3 is 14 residues long. Looked up from germline, CDR1 is DFQATT and CDR2 is SNEGSKA (reference sequence). V was clipped by 3 bases and J by 2 bases, with 12 bases between them.

This clonotype has only a few counts. This chain uses TRBV11-3 with TRBJ2-5, with D possibly matching TRBD2 (6 bases). The CDR3 covers 15 residues. In germline, CDR1 is SGHNT, CDR2 YENEEA. With 5 bases removed from V and 2 bases from J, the gap between germline ends came to 15 bases. The CDR3, as DNA: TGTGCCAGCAGCAAACCGGGACTGCCACAAGAGACCCAGTACTTC. It encodes CASSKPGLPQETQYF.

This clonotype appeared a single time. V is TRBV4-3 and J is TRBJ2-7; 8 nucleotides line up with TRBD2. J was trimmed by 6 bases and V by 0 bases; bases with no gene match: 7. This CDR3 region has 15 residues. Germline-derived CDR1 and CDR2 are LGHNA and YSLEER. The CDR3 loop reads CASSQDALAASEQYF. The CDR3 coding sequence is TGCGCCAGCAGCCAAGACGCACTAGCGGCGTCCGAGCAGTACTTC.

This clonotype was seen at least ten times. The rearrangement links TRBV5-1 to TRBJ2-5; TRBD2 matches 9 bases. Germline V gives CDR1 SGHRS, CDR2 YFSETQ. CDR3 length: 15 residues. V was pared by 0 bases and J by 2 bases, with 2 bases of the junction left unmatched. The CDR3 reads CASSLGTSEQETQYF. The CDR3 nucleotides read TGCGCCAGCAGCTTGGGGACTAGCGAACAAGAGACCCAGTACTTC.

The chain links TRBV6-1 to TRBJ2-5; 12 bases fit TRBD2. CDR3 size: 16 residues. The V gene's germline CDR1 is MNHNS and CDR2 SASEGT. Trimming took 4 bases from V and 11 from J; bases not matched to a gene: 14. DNA for the CDR3: TGTGCCAGCAGTGTGAACAGACTAGCGGGAGAAGTTGAGCAGTACTTC. Translation: CASSVNRLAGEVEQYF.

The chain recombines TRBV5-5 with TRBJ2-3, with 15 bases identical to TRBD2. CDR3 length: 17 residues. Unmatched junction bases numbered 2, after V lost 3 bases and J lost 0 bases. Germline CDR1 SGHKS, CDR2 YYEKEE (reference sequence). CDR3 region: CASSWTSGRASTDTQYF. In DNA form, the CDR3 reads TGTGCCAGCAGCTGGACTAGCGGGAGGGCTAGCACAGATACGCAGTATTTT.

The rearrangement links TRBV20-1 to TRBJ2-7; no clear D gene. The germline V and J ends were trimmed by 5 bases and 7 bases, with 21 bases remaining between them. The CDR3 consists of 14 residues. CDR1 DFQATT and CDR2 SNEGSKA come from the germline V gene (reference sequence). The CDR3 spells CSAPLVAWSGEQYF. CDR3 coding DNA: TGCAGTGCTCCCCTTGTGGCATGGTCAGGAGAGCAGTACTTC.

This clonotype was recorded at least ten times. The rearrangement uses TRBV12-3 or TRBV12-4 and TRBJ1-6; 9 positions agree with TRBD1. J lost 9 bases, V lost 6 bases, and 3 bases had no gene match. CDR3 size: 13 residues. The DNA for the CDR3 is TGTGCCAGCAGCCAGGACAGGGGTTCACCCCTCCACTTT. This gives the protein CASSQDRGSPLHF.

This clonotype came up many times. This chain links TRBV4-1 with TRBJ2-1, with TRBD2 as a possible D gene (5 bases). Trimming pared 5 bases from V and 0 bases from J, leaving 14 bases between. The V gene's germline CDR1 is MGHRA and CDR2 YSYEKL. This CDR3 region has 16 residues. DNA of the CDR3: TGCGCCAGCAGCGAAAGATTCGGGGACTCCTACAATGAGCAGTTCTTC. Amino acids: CASSERFGDSYNEQFF.

Details on this clonotype: An end of the junction differs from the germline gene, which may be a read error. The chain carries TRBV20-1 and TRBJ2-4, with D tentatively TRBD2 (6 bases). This CDR3 is built from 18 residues. The germline V gene encodes CDR1 DFQATT and CDR2 SNEGSKA (reference sequence). The DNA for the CDR3 is TGCAGTGCTAGAGAGGACTTGCAGAGCGGGCAATGCCAAGAGACCCAGGACTTC. It yields the protein CSAREDLQSGQCQETQDF.

V gene TRBV7-2 combines with J gene TRBJ2-3; no clear D. Germline assignment: CDR1 SGHTA and CDR2 FQGNSA. The V and J ends lost 5 bases and 6 bases respectively, with 12 bases between them. The CDR3 length is 13 residues. This CDR3 is CASSHLRTDTQYF. Written as DNA, the CDR3 is TGTGCCAGCAGCCATCTTAGAACGGATACGCAGTATTTT.

This chain joins TRBV3-1 and TRBJ2-1; TRBD1 is a possible D gene (5 bases). Germline lookup yields CDR1 LGHDT and CDR2 YNNKEL (reference sequence). Deletions cut 3 bases from V and 0 bases from J, with 9 bases between. The CDR3 runs 15 residues. CDR3 DNA sequence: TGTGCCAGCAGCCAGGACATCAGCTCCTACAATGAGCAGTTCTTC. It specifies CASSQDISSYNEQFF.

This clonotype was picked up a small number of times. This may be a read error, as it is one base from a much larger clone. The chain employs TRBV29-1 and TRBJ2-1; 7 bases align to TRBD2. The CDR3 is made up of 13 amino acids. CDR1 SQVTM and CDR2 ANQGSEA come from the germline V gene. The junction had 14 bases not matched to a gene; V was cut back by 8 bases and J by 10 bases. CDR3 amino acids: CSTGRAGRGEQFF. The CDR3 coding sequence is TGCAGCACCGGACGAGCGGGAAGGGGAGAGCAGTTCTTC.